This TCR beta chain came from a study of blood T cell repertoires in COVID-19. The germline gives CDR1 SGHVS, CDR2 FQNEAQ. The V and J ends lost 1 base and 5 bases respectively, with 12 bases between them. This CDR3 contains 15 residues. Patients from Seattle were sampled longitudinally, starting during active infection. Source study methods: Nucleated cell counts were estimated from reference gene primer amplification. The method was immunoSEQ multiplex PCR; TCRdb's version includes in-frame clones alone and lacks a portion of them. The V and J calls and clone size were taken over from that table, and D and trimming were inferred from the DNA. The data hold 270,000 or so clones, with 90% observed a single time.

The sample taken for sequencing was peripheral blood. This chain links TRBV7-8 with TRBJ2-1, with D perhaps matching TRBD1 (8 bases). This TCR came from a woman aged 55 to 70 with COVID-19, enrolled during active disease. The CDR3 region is CASSLVTGGDNEQFF. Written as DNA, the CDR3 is TGTGCCAGCAGCTTAGTTACAGGGGGGGACAATGAGCAGTTCTTC.